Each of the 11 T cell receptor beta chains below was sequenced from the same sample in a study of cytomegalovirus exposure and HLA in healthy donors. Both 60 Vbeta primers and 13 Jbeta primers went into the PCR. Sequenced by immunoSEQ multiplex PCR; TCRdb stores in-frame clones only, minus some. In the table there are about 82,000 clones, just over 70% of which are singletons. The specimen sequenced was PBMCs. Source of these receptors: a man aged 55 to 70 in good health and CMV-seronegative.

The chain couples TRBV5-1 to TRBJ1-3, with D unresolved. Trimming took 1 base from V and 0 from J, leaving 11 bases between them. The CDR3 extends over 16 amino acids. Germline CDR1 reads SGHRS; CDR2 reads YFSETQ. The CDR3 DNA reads TGCGCCAGCAGCTTGTTCGCAGGCAACTCTGGAAACACCATATATTTT. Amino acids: CASSLFAGNSGNTIYF.

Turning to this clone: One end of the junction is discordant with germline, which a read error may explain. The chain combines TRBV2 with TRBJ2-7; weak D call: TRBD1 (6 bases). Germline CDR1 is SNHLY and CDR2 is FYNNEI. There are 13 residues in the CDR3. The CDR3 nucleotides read TGTGCCAGCACGAGGACAGAGCACTACGAGCAGCACTTC. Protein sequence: CASTRTEHYEQHF.

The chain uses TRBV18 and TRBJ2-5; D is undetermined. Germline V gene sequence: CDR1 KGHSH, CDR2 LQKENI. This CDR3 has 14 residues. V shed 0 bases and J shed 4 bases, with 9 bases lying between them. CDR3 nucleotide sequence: TGTGCCAGCTCACCACCGGGCTACGCAGAGACCCAGTACTTC. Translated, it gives CASSPPGYAETQYF.

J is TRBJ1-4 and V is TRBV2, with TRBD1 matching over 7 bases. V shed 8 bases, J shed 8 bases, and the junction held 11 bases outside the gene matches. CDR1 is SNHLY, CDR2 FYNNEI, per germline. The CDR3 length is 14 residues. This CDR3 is CASVRTGPGEKLFF. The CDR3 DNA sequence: TGTGCCAGCGTCAGGACAGGTCCGGGAGAAAAACTGTTTTTT.

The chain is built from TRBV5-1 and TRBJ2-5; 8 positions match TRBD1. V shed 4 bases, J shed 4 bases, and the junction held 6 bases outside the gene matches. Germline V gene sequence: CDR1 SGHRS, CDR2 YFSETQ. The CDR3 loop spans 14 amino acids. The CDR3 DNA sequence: TGCGCCAGCAGCCACGGACAGGGCCGAGAGACCCAGTACTTC. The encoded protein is CASSHGQGRETQYF.

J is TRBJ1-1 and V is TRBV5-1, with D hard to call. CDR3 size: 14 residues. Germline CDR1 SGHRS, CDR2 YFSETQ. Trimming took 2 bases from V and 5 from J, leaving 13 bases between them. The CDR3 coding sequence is TGCGCCAGCAGCTTAGCTCAGGTAGAAACTGAAGCTTTCTTT. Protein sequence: CASSLAQVETEAFF.

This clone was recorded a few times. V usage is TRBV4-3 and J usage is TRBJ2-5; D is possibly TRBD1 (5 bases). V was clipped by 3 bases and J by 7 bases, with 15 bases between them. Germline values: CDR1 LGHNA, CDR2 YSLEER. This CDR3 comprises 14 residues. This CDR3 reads CASSQRRGMGTQYF. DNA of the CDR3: TGCGCCAGCAGCCAGAGAAGGGGAATGGGGACCCAGTACTTC.

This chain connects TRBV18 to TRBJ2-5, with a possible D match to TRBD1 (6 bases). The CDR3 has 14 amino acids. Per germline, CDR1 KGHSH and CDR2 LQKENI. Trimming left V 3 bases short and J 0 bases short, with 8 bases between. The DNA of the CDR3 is TGTGCCAGCTCACCCGGGACATACCAAGAGACCCAGTACTTC. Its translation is CASSPGTYQETQYF.

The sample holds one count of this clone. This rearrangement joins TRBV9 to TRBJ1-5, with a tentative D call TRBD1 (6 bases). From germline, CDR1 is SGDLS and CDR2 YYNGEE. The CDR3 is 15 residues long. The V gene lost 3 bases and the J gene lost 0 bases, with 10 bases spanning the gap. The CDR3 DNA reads TGTGCCAGCAGCGCCGACAGGACTAGCAATCAGCCCCAGCATTTT. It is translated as CASSADRTSNQPQHF.

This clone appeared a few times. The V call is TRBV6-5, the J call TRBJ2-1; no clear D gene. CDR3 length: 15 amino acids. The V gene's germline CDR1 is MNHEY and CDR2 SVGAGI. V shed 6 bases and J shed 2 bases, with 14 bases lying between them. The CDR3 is CASSGAASAYNEQFF. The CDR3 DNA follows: TGTGCCAGCAGCGGCGCCGCGAGCGCCTACAATGAGCAGTTCTTC.

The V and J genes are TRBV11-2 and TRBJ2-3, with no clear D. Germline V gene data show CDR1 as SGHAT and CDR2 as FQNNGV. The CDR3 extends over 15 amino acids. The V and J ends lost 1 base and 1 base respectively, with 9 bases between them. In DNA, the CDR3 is TGTGCCAGCAGCTTAGTTGGCGGTCGCACAGATACGCAGTATTTT. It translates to CASSLVGGRTDTQYF. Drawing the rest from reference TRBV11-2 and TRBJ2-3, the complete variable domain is EAGVAQSPRYKIIEKRQSVAFWCNPISGHATLYWYQQILGQGPKLLIQFQNNGVVDDSQLPKDRFSAERLKGVDSTLKIQPAKLEDSAVYLCASSLVGGRTDTQYFGPGTRLTVL.